The 23 T cell receptor beta chains reported below all come from one sample, sequenced in a study of blood T cells in healthy people across ages. Alongside a J-beta primer mix, a sample-barcoded 5' primer served in a second PCR lasting about 6 to 11 cycles. Via MiXCR, TCRdb re-called the 5' RACE reads, giving one row per CDR3 protein. The table shows under 750,000 distinct CDR3 sequences, with around half occurring only once. Sequences were obtained from blood. These receptors originate from a man older than 75 in good health.

This clonotype was seen just once. The J gene is TRBJ2-3, the V gene TRBV4-1; D remains ambiguous. The V gene's germline CDR1 is MGHRA and CDR2 YSYEKL. The CDR3 loop spans 14 amino acids. V was pared by 0 bases and J by 5 bases, with 9 bases between. The CDR3: CASSQDIPIDTQYF. DNA for the CDR3: TGCGCCAGCAGCCAAGATATCCCAATAGATACGCAGTATTTT.

This chain joins TRBV7-2 and TRBJ2-3; 8 bases map to TRBD2. The length of the CDR3 is 17 residues. CDR1 is SGHTA, CDR2 FQGNSA, per germline. V lost 1 base to trimming and J lost 5 bases; unmatched junction nucleotides: 11. For the CDR3, the DNA is TGTGCCAGCAGCTTAGGGGGTAGCGGGGCGGTTGAAGATACGCAGTATTTT. Encoded protein: CASSLGGSGAVEDTQYF.

This clonotype has a handful of counts. This sequence joins TRBV7-2 and TRBJ2-1; D is perhaps TRBD1 or TRBD2 (5 bases each). The CDR3 extends over 16 amino acids. The V end lost 1 base, the J end lost 0 bases, and 10 bases lay between the germline ends. Germline CDR1 SGHTA, CDR2 FQGNSA. CDR3 in DNA: TGTGCCAGCAGCTTAGTCGGGACGAGCTCCTACAATGAGCAGTTCTTC. It yields the protein CASSLVGTSSYNEQFF. Full variable domain (remainder filled in from reference TRBV7-2 and TRBJ2-1): GAGVSQSPSNKVTEKGKDVELRCDPISGHTALYWYRQSLGQGLEFLIYFQGNSAPDKSGLPSDRFSAERTGGSVSTLTIQRTQQEDSAVYLCASSLVGTSSYNEQFFGPGTRLTVL.

Only a few counts were recorded for this clonotype. The chain links TRBV7-6 to TRBJ2-1; maybe TRBD2 (5 bases). Trimming took 5 bases from V and 4 from J, leaving 15 bases between them. The CDR3 totals 15 residues. Germline V lookup: CDR1 SGHVS, CDR2 FNYEAQ. The CDR3 region is CASSQRADFYNEQFF. For the CDR3, the DNA is TGTGCCAGCAGCCAGCGTGCGGACTTTTACAATGAGCAGTTCTTC.

This clonotype was counted only a few times. V gene TRBV6-2 or TRBV6-3 combines with J gene TRBJ2-7; 14 bases map to TRBD2. The germline V gene has CDR1 MNHEY and CDR2 SVGEGT. This CDR3 is 15 amino acids long. V was clipped by 6 bases and J by 2 bases; unmatched bases: 3. CDR3 sequence: CASRTGLAGAYEQYF. Here the CDR3 DNA reads TGTGCCAGCAGGACGGGACTAGCGGGAGCCTACGAGCAGTACTTC.

The V and J genes are TRBV5-4 and TRBJ2-3; D is unresolved. This CDR3 contains 14 residues. From germline, CDR1 is SGHNT and CDR2 YYREEE (reference sequence). With 0 bases removed from V and 4 bases from J, the gap between germline ends came to 9 bases. Here the CDR3 DNA reads TGTGCCAGCAGCTTGGTCAGCGTTCCAGATACGCAGTATTTT. It encodes CASSLVSVPDTQYF. Looking up the rest from reference TRBV5-4 and TRBJ2-3 gives the full variable domain: ETGVTQSPTHLIKTRGQQVTLRCSSQSGHNTVSWYQQALGQGPQFIFQYYREEENGRGNFPPRFSGLQFPNYSSELNVNALELDDSALYLCASSLVSVPDTQYFGPGTRLTVL.

The J gene is TRBJ2-1, the V gene TRBV10-3; D is possibly TRBD1 (5 bases). V shed 5 bases and J shed 8 bases, with 19 bases lying between them. Germline V lookup: CDR1 ENHRY, CDR2 SYGVKD. The CDR3 spans 15 residues. The CDR3, as DNA: TGTGCCATCAGTCCCCTCAACTCAGGGTTGGATGAGCAGTTCTTC. It yields the protein CAISPLNSGLDEQFF.

The chain uses TRBV20-1 and TRBJ2-7, with 10 bases fitting TRBD2. The junction had 6 bases not matched to a gene; V was cut back by 6 bases and J by 4 bases. The CDR3 is 13 amino acids. Germline CDR1 reads DFQATT; CDR2 reads SNEGSKA (reference sequence). CDR3 loop: CSATRLAGYEQYF. Here the CDR3 DNA reads TGCAGTGCGACACGACTAGCGGGTTACGAGCAGTACTTC.

This chain joins TRBV29-1 and TRBJ2-4, with D hard to call. The CDR3 length is 11 residues. Trimming took off 6 bases at V and 1 base at J, with 4 bases between the two ends. Germline lookup yields CDR1 SQVTM and CDR2 ANQGSEA. The CDR3 sequence: CSVGAKNIQYF. The CDR3 DNA reads TGCAGCGTGGGGGCCAAAAACATTCAGTACTTC.

The chain joins TRBV7-2 to TRBJ2-1; 7 nucleotides line up with TRBD1. Germline V gene lookup returns CDR1 SGHTA and CDR2 FQGNSA. The CDR3 is made up of 15 amino acids. V was pared by 1 base and J by 5 bases, with 5 bases of the junction left unmatched. The CDR3: CASSLVGTAHNEQFF. CDR3 DNA: TGTGCCAGCAGCTTAGTCGGGACAGCGCACAATGAGCAGTTCTTC.

The chain joins TRBV20-1 to TRBJ1-5; D unresolved. Trimming took off 6 bases at V and 1 base at J, with 10 bases between the two ends. The germline V gene encodes CDR1 DFQATT and CDR2 SNEGSKA (reference sequence). This CDR3 has 13 amino acids. This CDR3 reads CSAGVHSNQPQHF. CDR3 bases: TGCAGTGCGGGTGTACACAGCAATCAGCCCCAGCATTTT.

This clonotype showed up just a few times. The genes are TRBV7-2 and TRBJ2-7; 11 bases match TRBD2. Germline V gives CDR1 SGHTA, CDR2 FQGNSA. J was trimmed by 5 bases and V by 1 base; bases with no gene match: 13. The CDR3 has 18 residues. The CDR3 sequence: CASSLVGTSGSGENEQYF. As DNA, the CDR3 is TGTGCCAGCAGCTTAGTGGGTACTAGCGGGAGTGGAGAAAACGAGCAGTACTTC.

The rearrangement uses TRBV3-1 and TRBJ2-7; D is possibly TRBD1 (5 bases). The J call may be incorrect, as the DNA end agrees better with TRBJ2-5. Germline CDR1 LGHDT, CDR2 YNNKEL (reference sequence). The CDR3 consists of 15 residues. As DNA, the CDR3 is TGTGCCAGCAGCCTAAACCCCTTCTCAGGGGAGACCCAGTACTTC. The encoded protein is CASSLNPFSGETQYF.

This clonotype was observed a few times. The rearrangement links TRBV7-2 to TRBJ2-7; D might be TRBD2 (5 bases). Germline-derived CDR1 and CDR2 are SGHTA and FQGNSA. The CDR3 is 15 residues long. Trimming left V 3 bases short and J 0 bases short, with 12 bases between. The CDR3 loop reads CASSFEGLSSYEQYF. The CDR3 DNA sequence: TGTGCCAGCAGCTTTGAGGGCTTAAGCTCCTACGAGCAGTACTTC.

The chain is built from TRBV7-2 and TRBJ1-1, with TRBD1 as a possible D gene (5 bases). Germline V gene sequence: CDR1 SGHTA, CDR2 FQGNSA. The CDR3 is made up of 14 amino acids. V shed 5 bases and J shed 4 bases, with 14 bases lying between them. CDR3 loop: CASSQVGGGTEAFF. CDR3 in DNA: TGTGCCAGCAGCCAGGTGGGGGGGGGCACTGAAGCTTTCTTT.

The rearrangement links TRBV7-9 to TRBJ2-5; 7 nucleotides match TRBD1. The J call may be faulty, since TRBJ2-7 better matches the DNA end. The CDR3 length is 16 residues. Germline-derived CDR1 and CDR2 are SEHNR and FQNEAQ (reference sequence). Here the CDR3 DNA reads TGTGCCAGCAGCTATTTAGGACAGGTACGATCTGGCGAGCAGTACTTC. Its translation is CASSYLGQVRSGEQYF.

In this sample, this clonotype turned up a few times. CDR3 residues: CASSDQTPGQGRNEQFF. CDR3 sequence (DNA): TGTGCCAGCAGTGATCAAACTCCGGGACAGGGTCGTAATGAGCAGTTCTTC. V usage is TRBV25-1 and J usage is TRBJ2-1; 9 positions agree with TRBD1. The trim removed 3 bases at V and 7 bases at J, leaving 13 bases unmatched. Germline loops: CDR1 MGHDK, CDR2 SYGVNS. CDR3 length: 17 residues.

As regards this clonotype: Given a much more abundant clone one base away, this may be a read error. J is TRBJ2-7 and V is TRBV20-1; D unclear. Between the trimmed V and J ends, which lost 7 bases and 0 bases, there was a span of 13 bases. The CDR3 is 13 amino acids. From germline, CDR1 is DFQATT and CDR2 SNEGSKA (reference sequence). Here the CDR3 reads CSVIEIASYEQYF. DNA for the CDR3: TGCAGTGTTATCGAAATTGCCTCCTACGAGCAGTACTTC.

J is TRBJ1-2 and V is TRBV7-3; the D gene is possibly TRBD1 (6 bases). Trimming took 3 bases from V and 3 from J, leaving 11 bases between them. Germline CDR1 SGHTA, CDR2 FQGTGA. This CDR3 contains 14 residues. This CDR3 reads CASSLNRADYGYTF. CDR3 nucleotide sequence: TGTGCCAGCAGCTTGAACAGGGCTGACTATGGCTACACCTTC.

This chain joins TRBV4-3 and TRBJ1-6; tentative D call: TRBD1 (5 bases). Per germline, CDR1 LGHNA and CDR2 YSLEER. This CDR3 contains 14 residues. Between the trimmed V and J ends, which lost 4 bases and 9 bases, there was a span of 13 bases. The DNA for the CDR3 is TGCGCCAGCAGCCTGGGGGTGGAAGGTTCACCCCTCCACTTT. It is translated as CASSLGVEGSPLHF.

V is TRBV4-3 and J is TRBJ2-4; TRBD2 aligns across 9 bases. The DNA end is more similar to TRBJ2-7, so the J call may be wrong. CDR1 and CDR2 from the germline V gene are LGHNA and YSLEER. The CDR3 is made up of 17 amino acids. DNA of the CDR3: TGCGCCAGCAGCCAAGATACCAACGGCGGGGGGGCCTACGAGCAGTACTTC. Amino acid sequence: CASSQDTNGGGAYEQYF.

Details on this clonotype: A read error may account for a junction end that differs from germline. The V gene is TRBV4-3, the J gene TRBJ2-6; D is uncertain. CDR1 LGHNA and CDR2 YSLEER come from the germline V gene. The CDR3 consists of 16 residues. CDR3 nucleotide sequence: TGCGCCAGCGGCCAAGGACCAGTGGGGGGGGCCAACGTCCTGACTTTC. Its translation: CASGQGPVGGANVLTF.

Notes on this clonotype: One junction end does not reproduce the germline sequence, and a read error may be involved. The rearrangement joins TRBV4-1 to TRBJ2-4; no definite D call. The CDR3 extends over 18 amino acids. Per germline, CDR1 MGHRA and CDR2 YSYEKL. Written as DNA, the CDR3 is TGCGCCAGCAGCCCCAGCCGTGAGAGAGAGATGAATGGTGACATTCAGAACTTC. Protein sequence: CASSPSREREMNGDIQNF.